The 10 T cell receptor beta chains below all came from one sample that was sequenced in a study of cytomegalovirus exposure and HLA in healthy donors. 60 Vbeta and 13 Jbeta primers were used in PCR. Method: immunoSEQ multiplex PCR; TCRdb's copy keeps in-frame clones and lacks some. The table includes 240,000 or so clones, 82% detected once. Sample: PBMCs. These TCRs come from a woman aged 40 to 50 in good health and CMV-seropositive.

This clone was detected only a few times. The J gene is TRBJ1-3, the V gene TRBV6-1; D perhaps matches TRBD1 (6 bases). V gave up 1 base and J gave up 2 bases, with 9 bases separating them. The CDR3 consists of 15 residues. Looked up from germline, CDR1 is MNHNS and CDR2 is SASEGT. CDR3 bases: TGTGCCAGCAGTGAAGATCAGGGGACTGGAAACACCATATATTTT. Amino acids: CASSEDQGTGNTIYF.

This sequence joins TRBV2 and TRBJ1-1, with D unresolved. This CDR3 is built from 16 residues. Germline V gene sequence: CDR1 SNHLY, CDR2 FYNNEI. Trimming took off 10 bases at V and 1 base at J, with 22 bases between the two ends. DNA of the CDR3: TGTGCCATAGCGTCTGGGTTCGGGCCCCCGAACACTGAAGCTTTCTTT. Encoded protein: CAIASGFGPPNTEAFF.

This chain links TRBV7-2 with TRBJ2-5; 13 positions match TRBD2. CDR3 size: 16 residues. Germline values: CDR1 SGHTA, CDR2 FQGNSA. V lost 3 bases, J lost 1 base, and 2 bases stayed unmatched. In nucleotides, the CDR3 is TGTGCCAGCAGCTTTAGGACTAGCGGGGGCCAAGAGACCCAGTACTTC. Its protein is CASSFRTSGGQETQYF.

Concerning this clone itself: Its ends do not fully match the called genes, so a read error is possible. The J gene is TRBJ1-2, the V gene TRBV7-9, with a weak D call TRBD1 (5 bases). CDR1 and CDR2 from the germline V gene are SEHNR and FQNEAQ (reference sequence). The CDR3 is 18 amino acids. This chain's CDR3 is CSSSLVSFGTRNNYGYTF. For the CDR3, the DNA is TGTTCCAGCAGCTTAGTTTCCTTCGGGACTCGAAACAACTATGGCTACACCTTC.

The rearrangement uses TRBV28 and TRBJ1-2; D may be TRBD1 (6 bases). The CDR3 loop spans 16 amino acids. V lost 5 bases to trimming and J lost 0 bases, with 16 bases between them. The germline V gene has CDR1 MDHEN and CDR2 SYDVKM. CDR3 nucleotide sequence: TGTGCCAGCAGTCCCCCGACAGGAACAGCTAACTATGGCTACACCTTC. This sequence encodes CASSPPTGTANYGYTF.

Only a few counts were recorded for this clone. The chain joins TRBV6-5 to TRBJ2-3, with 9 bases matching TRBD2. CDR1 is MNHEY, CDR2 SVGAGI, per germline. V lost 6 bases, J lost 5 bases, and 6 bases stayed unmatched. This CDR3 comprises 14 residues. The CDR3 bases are TGTGCCAGCAGCTCCAGCGGGGGGCGAGATACGCAGTATTTT. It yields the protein CASSSSGGRDTQYF.

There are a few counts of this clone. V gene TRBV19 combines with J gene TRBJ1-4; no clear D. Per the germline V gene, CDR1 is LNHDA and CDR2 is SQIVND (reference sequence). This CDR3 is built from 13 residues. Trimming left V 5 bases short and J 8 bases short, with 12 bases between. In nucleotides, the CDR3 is TGTGCCAGTAGTTTGAGCCATCGGGAAAAACTGTTTTTT. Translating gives CASSLSHREKLFF.

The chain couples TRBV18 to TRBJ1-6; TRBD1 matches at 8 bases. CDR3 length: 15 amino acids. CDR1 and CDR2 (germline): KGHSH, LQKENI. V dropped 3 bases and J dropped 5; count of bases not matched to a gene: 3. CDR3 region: CASSPAGGDNSPLHF. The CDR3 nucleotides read TGTGCCAGCTCACCTGCAGGGGGCGATAATTCACCCCTCCACTTT.

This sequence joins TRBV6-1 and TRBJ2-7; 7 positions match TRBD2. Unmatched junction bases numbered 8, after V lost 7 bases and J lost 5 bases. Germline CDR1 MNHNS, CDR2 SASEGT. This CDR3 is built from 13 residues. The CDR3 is CASTPLRGDEQYF. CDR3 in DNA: TGTGCCAGCACCCCATTACGGGGGGACGAGCAGTACTTC.

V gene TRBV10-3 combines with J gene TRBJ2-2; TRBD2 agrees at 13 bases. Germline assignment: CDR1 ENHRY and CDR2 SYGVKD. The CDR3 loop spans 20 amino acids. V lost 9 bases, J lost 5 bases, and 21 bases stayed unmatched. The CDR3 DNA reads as TGTGCCATGACCAGCCCCGCCCTTCCGGGACTAGCGGGGAGAACCGGGGAGCTGTTTTTT. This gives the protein CAMTSPALPGLAGRTGELFF.